The table lists the clone carrying this T cell receptor beta chain with many counts. Its antigen remains unknown. The CDR3 is made up of 14 amino acids. Germline CDR1 is SGHRS and CDR2 is YFSETQ. J gave up 4 bases and V 3 bases, and 4 bases lay outside the gene matches. These data originate in a study of T cells in Graves' hyperthyroidism and ophthalmopathy. The investigators amplified TCR beta CDR3 regions from RNA transcripts. HTBI primers were employed in a first-round RT-PCR of the TCR CDR3. MiXCR, applied by TCRdb to the multiplex PCR reads, yields one record per CDR3 protein. The table lists 300,000 to 400,000 distinct CDR3 sequences, about 21% of them singletons, with around half in the top ten. Whole-study results and caveats: Most thyroid clonotypes with frequency above 0.001 were detected in blood.

This TCR came from a woman aged 50 to 60 with Graves' hyperthyroidism. Material for sequencing was blood. This chain uses TRBV5-1 with TRBJ2-1, with 7 bases identical to TRBD1. The CDR3 DNA follows: TGCGCCAGCAGCTCTCCGGGACAGTACAATGAGCAGTTCTTC. It is translated as CASSSPGQYNEQFF.